Below are 26 T cell receptor beta chains sequenced from a single sample in a study of blood T cell repertoires in COVID-19. Assay used: immunoSEQ multiplex PCR; TCRdb lists only in-frame clones, some missing. The sample holds about 240,000 clones, about nine tenths seen once. The source material was peripheral blood. The source of these receptors is a man aged 60 to 69 who had recovered from COVID-19.

CDR3 region: CASRSYSGEFTDTQYF. The CDR3 region has the DNA TGTGCCAGCAGATCATATAGCGGGGAGTTCACAGATACGCAGTATTTT. The chain joins TRBV27 to TRBJ2-3; 8 bases match TRBD2. Trimming removed 6 bases from V and 2 bases from J; junction bases left unmatched: 10. The CDR3 is made up of 16 amino acids. Germline V gene lookup returns CDR1 MNHEY and CDR2 SMNVEV (reference sequence).

CDR3 sequence (DNA): TGTGCCAGCAGTTATGACAGGGGGCGAAGCAATCAGCCCCAGCATTTT. This codes for CASSYDRGRSNQPQHF. V gene TRBV5-6 combines with J gene TRBJ1-5, with 10 positions matching TRBD1. Germline lookup yields CDR1 SGHDT and CDR2 YYEEEE. Unmatched junction bases numbered 6, after V lost 5 bases and J lost 1 base. CDR3 size: 16 residues.

A single count supports this clone. J is TRBJ1-1 and V is TRBV11-2; D uncertain. The CDR3 contains 16 residues. Looked up from germline, CDR1 is SGHAT and CDR2 is FQNNGV. The V end lost 7 bases, the J end lost 0 bases, and 18 bases lay between the germline ends. This chain's CDR3 is CASTTSEGTMNTEAFF. CDR3 in DNA: TGTGCCAGCACTACATCGGAGGGAACCATGAACACTGAAGCTTTCTTT.

The chain's CDR3 is CASSLRSGQPQHF. DNA of the CDR3: TGTGCCAGCAGCCTCAGGTCTGGTCAGCCCCAGCATTTT. This chain links TRBV27 with TRBJ1-5; no reliable D call. V was pared by 6 bases and J by 6 bases, with 12 bases between. The length of the CDR3 is 13 residues. Germline CDR1 is MNHEY and CDR2 is SMNVEV (reference sequence).

The genes are TRBV5-1 and TRBJ2-2; 9 positions agree with TRBD2. Trimming took 2 bases from V and 1 from J; bases not matched to a gene: 3. This CDR3 has 16 amino acids. The V gene's germline CDR1 is SGHRS and CDR2 YFSETQ. The CDR3 protein is CASSFSGGENTGELFF. Here the CDR3 DNA reads TGCGCCAGCAGCTTTAGCGGGGGAGAGAACACCGGGGAGCTGTTTTTT.

The sample holds a few counts of this clone. The J gene is TRBJ1-2, the V gene TRBV5-1; 8 bases match TRBD1. With 2 bases clipped from V and 8 bases from J, the junction kept 5 bases outside the gene matches. The CDR3 is 13 residues long. Germline V lookup: CDR1 SGHRS, CDR2 YFSETQ. CDR3: CASSFLDRAGYTF. Written as DNA, the CDR3 is TGCGCCAGCAGCTTCCTGGACAGGGCCGGCTACACCTTC.

The chain joins TRBV5-1 to TRBJ1-2; a possible D gene is TRBD1 (6 bases). This CDR3 contains 15 residues. V lost 0 bases to trimming and J lost 2 bases, with 11 bases between them. Germline CDR1 and CDR2: SGHRS and YFSETQ. CDR3 sequence (DNA): TGCGCCAGCAGCTTGGAGGCAGGGGCAAACTATGGCTACACCTTC. This sequence encodes CASSLEAGANYGYTF.

This clone was found a few times. This rearrangement joins TRBV7-6 to TRBJ2-2; unclear D gene. Trimming stripped 1 base from V and 6 bases from J, with 9 bases between. Per the germline V gene, CDR1 is SGHVS and CDR2 is FNYEAQ. This CDR3 has 14 amino acids. The CDR3 nucleotides are TGTGCCAGCAGCTTAGTGGCATTCGCCGGGGAGCTGTTTTTT. Its protein product is CASSLVAFAGELFF.

The chain links TRBV7-9 to TRBJ1-3; 7 bases are shared with TRBD1. The CDR3 contains 16 residues. CDR1 is SEHNR, CDR2 FQNEAQ, per germline (reference sequence). After removal of 3 bases from V and 5 bases from J, the junction contained 10 bases not matched to a gene. CDR3 residues: CASSFFNVTGRNTIYF. The CDR3 DNA reads as TGTGCCAGCAGCTTTTTCAATGTGACAGGGAGAAACACCATATATTTT.

V and J are TRBV29-1 and TRBJ1-3, with a weak D call TRBD1 (6 bases). This CDR3 has 14 amino acids. Trimming cost V 2 bases and J 1 base, with 9 bases left between them. CDR1 and CDR2 (germline): SQVTM, ANQGSEA. CDR3 residues: CSVEPDSSGNTIYF. CDR3 nucleotide sequence: TGCAGCGTTGAACCGGACAGTTCTGGAAACACCATATATTTT.

Comment on this clone: The same CDR3 arises from other DNA sequences in this sample as well. This chain connects TRBV9 to TRBJ2-3; no clear D gene. V was clipped by 0 bases and J by 1 base, with 3 bases between them. Per the germline V gene, CDR1 is SGDLS and CDR2 is YYNGEE. The length of the CDR3 is 13 residues. CDR3 in DNA: TGTGCCAGCAGCGTAGTCGGCACAGATACGCAGTATTTT. This sequence encodes CASSVVGTDTQYF.

The chain employs TRBV5-4 and TRBJ2-5, with D possibly TRBD1 on 7 matching bases. Germline V CDR1 and CDR2: SGHNT, YYREEE (reference sequence). The CDR3 covers 16 residues. V was shortened by 5 bases and J by 2 bases, with 19 bases between the two germline ends. The CDR3 nucleotides read TGTGCCAGCAGGAGGGGCGGGACAGCTTATCAAGAGACCCAGTACTTC. Translated, it gives CASRRGGTAYQETQYF. Supplemented by reference TRBV5-4 and TRBJ2-5, the full variable domain reads ETGVTQSPTHLIKTRGQQVTLRCSSQSGHNTVSWYQQALGQGPQFIFQYYREEENGRGNFPPRFSGLQFPNYSSELNVNALELDDSALYLCASRRGGTAYQETQYFGPGTRLLVL.

The chain joins TRBV2 to TRBJ1-3; D is perhaps TRBD1 (6 bases). V shed 7 bases and J shed 0 bases, with 16 bases lying between them. Germline loops: CDR1 SNHLY, CDR2 FYNNEI. There are 16 residues in the CDR3. The CDR3 bases are TGTGCCAGCACCGATACTACAGGGATCTCTGGAAACACCATATATTTT. It codes for CASTDTTGISGNTIYF.

V is TRBV29-1 and J is TRBJ2-1; 7 nucleotides agree with TRBD2. This CDR3 contains 13 residues. From germline, CDR1 is SQVTM and CDR2 ANQGSEA. V shed 4 bases and J 4 bases; nucleotides not matched to a gene: 4. The CDR3 region has the DNA TGCAGCGTTGGGGGGGGGAAATACAATGAGCAGTTCTTC. Protein: CSVGGGKYNEQFF.

The CDR3 region is CASSANRGSEQYV. DNA of the CDR3: TGTGCCAGCAGCGCCAACAGGGGGTCCGAGCAGTACGTC. This chain uses TRBV7-9 with TRBJ2-7; 8 bases are a match to TRBD1. The junction had 6 bases not matched to a gene; V was cut back by 5 bases and J by 6 bases. This CDR3 contains 13 residues. Germline CDR1 reads SEHNR; CDR2 reads FQNEAQ (reference sequence).

This clone was picked up one time. The chain combines TRBV12-3 or TRBV12-4 with TRBJ2-3; D gene unclear. V lost 3 bases to trimming and J lost 0 bases, with 4 bases between them. The CDR3 consists of 13 residues. The CDR3 sequence is CASSFRSTDTQYF. In nucleotides, the CDR3 is TGTGCCAGCAGTTTTCGGAGCACAGATACGCAGTATTTT.

The chain couples TRBV3-1 (or the pseudogene TRBV3-2) to TRBJ1-1; D gene uncertain. The germline CDR1 and CDR2 sequences are LGHDT and YNNKEL (reference sequence). The CDR3 spans 12 residues. V lost 4 bases, J lost 10 bases, and 13 bases lay in between. In nucleotides, the CDR3 is TGTGCCAGCAGCCCCGGCCGTTCGGGAGCTTTCTTT. Encoded protein: CASSPGRSGAFF.

The V and J genes are TRBV5-6 and TRBJ1-2; D unclear. The CDR3 extends over 14 amino acids. The germline V and J ends were trimmed by 1 base and 0 bases, with 7 bases remaining between them. CDR1 SGHDT and CDR2 YYEEEE come from the germline V gene. The CDR3 DNA reads as TGTGCCAGCAGCTTGATGCCAGCTAACTATGGCTACACCTTC. Residues: CASSLMPANYGYTF.

This clone appeared once. V usage is TRBV28 and J usage is TRBJ1-5; D is perhaps TRBD1 (6 bases). The V end lost 6 bases, the J end lost 0 bases, and 12 bases lay between the germline ends. This CDR3 comprises 15 residues. Germline lookup yields CDR1 MDHEN and CDR2 SYDVKM. The CDR3 DNA sequence: TGTGCCAGCAGATGGGACACGTTTAGCAATCAGCCCCAGCATTTT. This translates into CASRWDTFSNQPQHF. Full variable domain (rest looked up from reference TRBV28 and TRBJ1-5): DVKVTQSSRYLVKRTGEKVFLECVQDMDHENMFWYRQDPGLGLRLIYFSYDVKMKEKGDIPEGYSVSREKKERFSLILESASTNQTSMYLCASRWDTFSNQPQHFGDGTRLSIL.

The V and J genes are TRBV3-1 (or the pseudogene TRBV3-2) and TRBJ1-5; 7 bases match TRBD1. The CDR3 loop spans 13 amino acids. Germline V gene sequence: CDR1 LGHDT, CDR2 YNNKEL (reference sequence). Trimming at V came to 1 base and at J to 13 bases, leaving 7 bases not matched to a gene. The CDR3 region has the DNA TGTGCCAGCAGCCAAGTTCGGACAGGTCTTCAGCATTTT. It is translated as CASSQVRTGLQHF.

This chain connects TRBV6-5 to TRBJ2-5; TRBD1 agrees at 9 bases. The CDR3 runs to 15 residues. Germline assignment: CDR1 MNHEY and CDR2 SVGAGI. The junction had 9 bases not matched to a gene; V was cut back by 5 bases and J by 5 bases. CDR3 in amino acids: CASSRPGQGGETQYF. The CDR3 nucleotides are TGTGCCAGCAGTAGGCCGGGACAGGGAGGGGAGACCCAGTACTTC.

The chain links TRBV18 to TRBJ2-6, with TRBD1 matching over 9 bases. The CDR3 has 14 amino acids. V lost 5 bases and J lost 10; bases outside the gene matches: 6. Per the germline V gene, CDR1 is KGHSH and CDR2 is LQKENI. The CDR3: CASSRDGQGNVLTF. Written as DNA, the CDR3 is TGTGCCAGCTCAAGGGATGGACAGGGGAACGTCCTGACTTTC. Full variable domain (missing parts from reference TRBV18 and TRBJ2-6): NAGVMQNPRHLVRRRGQEARLRCSPMKGHSHVYWYRQLPEEGLKFMVYLQKENIIDESGMPKERFSAEFPKEGPSILRIQQVVRGDSAAYFCASSRDGQGNVLTFGAGSRLTVL.

The rearrangement links TRBV6-5 to TRBJ1-3; 9 bases align to TRBD1. The trim removed 8 bases at V and 3 bases at J, leaving 8 bases unmatched. Germline V gene sequence: CDR1 MNHEY, CDR2 SVGAGI. The CDR3 covers 15 residues. The DNA of the CDR3 is TGTGCCAGCGGAAAGGACAGGGGAGGTGGAAACACCATATATTTT. It translates to CASGKDRGGGNTIYF.

The chain has TRBV5-1 and TRBJ1-4, with D tentatively TRBD1 (5 bases). Trimming left V 1 base short and J 7 bases short, with 11 bases between. Germline V gene lookup returns CDR1 SGHRS and CDR2 YFSETQ. The CDR3 length is 14 residues. The chain's CDR3 is CASSLWGDGEKLFF. The CDR3 bases are TGCGCCAGCAGCTTGTGGGGGGATGGTGAAAAACTGTTTTTT.

The chain couples TRBV19 to TRBJ2-7, with 7 bases lining up with TRBD1. This CDR3 comprises 13 residues. After removal of 5 bases from V and 6 bases from J, the junction contained 7 bases not matched to a gene. Per germline, CDR1 LNHDA and CDR2 SQIVND (reference sequence). As DNA, the CDR3 is TGTGCCAGTAGTGCCAACAGGGGTCGCGAGCAGTACGTC. As protein: CASSANRGREQYV.

The chain joins TRBV28 to TRBJ2-2, with D perhaps matching TRBD2 (6 bases). Germline loops: CDR1 MDHEN, CDR2 SYDVKM. The CDR3 has 16 amino acids. The ends were cut back, 7 bases at V and 0 bases at J, with 15 bases in the middle. CDR3 nucleotide sequence: TGTGCCAGCATGAATACCGGGACTCCGAACACCGGGGAGCTGTTTTTT. Translation gives CASMNTGTPNTGELFF.